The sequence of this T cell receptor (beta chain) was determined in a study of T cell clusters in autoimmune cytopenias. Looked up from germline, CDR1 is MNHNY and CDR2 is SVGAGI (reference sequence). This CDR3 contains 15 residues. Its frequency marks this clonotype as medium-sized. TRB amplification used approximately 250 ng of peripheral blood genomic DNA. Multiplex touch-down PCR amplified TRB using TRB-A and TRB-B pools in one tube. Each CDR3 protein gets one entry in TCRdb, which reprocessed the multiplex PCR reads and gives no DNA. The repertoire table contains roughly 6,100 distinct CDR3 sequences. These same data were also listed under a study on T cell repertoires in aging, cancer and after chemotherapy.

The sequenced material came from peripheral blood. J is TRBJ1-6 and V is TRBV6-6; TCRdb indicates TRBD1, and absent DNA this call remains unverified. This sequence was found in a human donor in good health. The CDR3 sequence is CASSYSSGANSPLHF.